Following are 22 T cell receptor beta chains from one sample sequenced in a study of control samples from healthy donors and cancer patients. Clones were read by immunoSEQ multiplex PCR, and TCRdb kept only the in-frame ones, dropping some. Found here are about 81,000 clones, roughly 94% of them singletons; the top ten hold about 5%. Sequenced material: blood. All receptors come from a woman aged 18-30 years in good health.

This chain links TRBV29-1 with TRBJ2-2; D not certain. The length of the CDR3 is 11 residues. The V and J ends lost 5 bases and 3 bases respectively, with 4 bases between them. Per germline, CDR1 SQVTM and CDR2 ANQGSEA. CDR3 coding DNA: TGCAGCGTTCGGTACACCGGGGAGCTGTTTTTT. It yields the protein CSVRYTGELFF.

The J gene is TRBJ1-2, the V gene TRBV5-1; a possible D gene is TRBD1 (6 bases). The CDR3 has 13 amino acids. V lost 6 bases and J lost 3, with 12 bases in between. Germline CDR1 SGHRS, CDR2 YFSETQ. CDR3 coding DNA: TGCGCCAGCACCTTACAGGGTGACTATGGCTACACCTTC. Protein sequence: CASTLQGDYGYTF.

This clone was counted once. The V gene is TRBV27, the J gene TRBJ2-7; tentative D call: TRBD2 (6 bases). Per the germline V gene, CDR1 is MNHEY and CDR2 is SMNVEV (reference sequence). The CDR3 sequence is 14 residues long. Deletions cut 3 bases from V and 7 bases from J, with 16 bases between. CDR3 region: CASSFGGLGREQYF. DNA of the CDR3: TGTGCCAGCAGTTTCGGGGGACTTGGGAGGGAGCAGTACTTC.

The V call is TRBV11-2, the J call TRBJ2-7; D gene uncertain. Trimming pared 1 base from V and 2 bases from J, leaving 12 bases between. The CDR3 contains 15 residues. Looked up from germline, CDR1 is SGHAT and CDR2 is FQNNGV. CDR3 in amino acids: CASSLVSVGTYEQYF. The CDR3 coding sequence is TGTGCCAGCAGCTTAGTATCGGTTGGGACCTACGAGCAGTACTTC.

The gene calls are TRBV27 and TRBJ2-7; 9 positions agree with TRBD1. Germline V lookup: CDR1 MNHEY, CDR2 SMNVEV (reference sequence). The CDR3 loop spans 16 amino acids. J gave up 4 bases and V 1 base, and 8 bases lay outside the gene matches. The CDR3 nucleotides are TGTGCCAGCAGTTTATATCCCGGGACAGGGTCGTACGAGCAGTACTTC. This gives the protein CASSLYPGTGSYEQYF.

In regard to this clone: One junction end disagrees with the germline gene, perhaps due to a read error. The V call is TRBV15, the J call TRBJ2-7; D might be TRBD1 or TRBD2, each matching 6 bases. The V gene's germline CDR1 is LNHNV and CDR2 YYDKDF (reference sequence). This CDR3 contains 16 residues. CDR3 nucleotides: TGTGCCGCCAGCAGAAAGTTTCTTGGACGGAGGGGGGTTCTGTACTTC. Residues: CAASRKFLGRRGVLYF.

The CDR3 region is CASSRAGGGTEAFF. As DNA, the CDR3 is TGTGCCAGCAGCCGCGCTGGGGGAGGCACTGAAGCTTTCTTT. The rearrangement uses TRBV3-1 (or the pseudogene TRBV3-2) and TRBJ1-1, with D possibly matching TRBD1 (5 bases). Deletions cut 4 bases from V and 4 bases from J, with 13 bases between. The CDR3 loop spans 14 amino acids. Per germline, CDR1 LGHDT and CDR2 YNNKEL (reference sequence).

Comment on this clone: Other DNA sequences within the sample encode an identical CDR3. CDR3 bases: TGTGCCAGCTCACCCGGCGGGGAGACCCAGTACTTC. This sequence encodes CASSPGGETQYF. V and J are TRBV18 and TRBJ2-5, with D tentatively TRBD2 (5 bases). The CDR3 is made up of 12 amino acids. The V and J ends lost 3 bases and 5 bases respectively, with 7 bases between them. Germline-derived CDR1 and CDR2 are KGHSH and LQKENI.

This clone appeared a few times. This chain uses TRBV29-1 with TRBJ2-5; a possible D gene is TRBD2 (7 bases). Germline-derived CDR1 and CDR2 are SQVTM and ANQGSEA. Trimming removed 7 bases at V and 5 bases at J, with 20 bases between. This CDR3 region has 14 residues. The CDR3 region has the DNA TGCAGCGGGGCGGCGTTGGGGGGGCAGGAGACCCAGTACTTC. Its protein is CSGAALGGQETQYF.

The gene calls are TRBV14 and TRBJ1-4; possibly TRBD1 for D (5 bases). Trimming stripped 1 base from V and 10 bases from J, with 16 bases between. The CDR3 consists of 15 residues. Germline V gene sequence: CDR1 SGHDN, CDR2 FVKESK. The CDR3 sequence is CASSQAGTTKGKLFF. CDR3 nucleotides: TGTGCCAGCAGCCAAGCCGGGACCACAAAGGGAAAACTGTTTTTT.

V gene TRBV6-2 or TRBV6-3 combines with J gene TRBJ1-2; D remains unclear. The CDR3 is 13 amino acids. CDR1 is MNHEY, CDR2 SVGEGT, per germline. The V gene lost 1 base and the J gene lost 2 bases, with 5 bases spanning the gap. The CDR3 DNA reads TGTGCCAGCAGTTACTTTGGGAACTATGGCTACACCTTC. It specifies CASSYFGNYGYTF.

The chain has TRBV19 and TRBJ2-2; D may correspond to TRBD1 or TRBD2 (6 bases each). Germline loops: CDR1 LNHDA, CDR2 SQIVND (reference sequence). V was trimmed by 2 bases and J by 0 bases, leaving 13 bases between them. There are 17 residues in the CDR3. CDR3 sequence reads: CASSIPGAPSNTGELFF. Written as DNA, the CDR3 is TGTGCCAGTAGTATACCGGGGGCCCCTTCGAACACCGGGGAGCTGTTTTTT.

This clone came up once. The CDR3 nucleotides read TGTGCCAGCAGCTGGCCTAAGGCCAGTGGAGGGTACGAGCAGTACTTC. This translates into CASSWPKASGGYEQYF. V gene TRBV11-1 combines with J gene TRBJ2-7, with D possibly TRBD2 on 6 matching bases. Germline values: CDR1 SGHAT, CDR2 FQDESV (reference sequence). V gave up 4 bases and J gave up 4 bases, with 20 bases separating them. The CDR3 covers 16 residues. Complete variable domain (other parts from reference TRBV11-1 and TRBJ2-7): EAEVAQSPRYKITEKSQAVAFWCDPISGHATLYWYRQILGQGPELLVQFQDESVVDDSQLPKDRFSAERLKGVDSTLKIQPAELGDSAMYLCASSWPKASGGYEQYFGPGTRLTVT.

The V call is TRBV29-1, the J call TRBJ2-1, with D possibly TRBD2 on 5 matching bases. The V end was cut by 5 bases, the J end by 5 bases, with 10 bases between. This CDR3 comprises 12 residues. From germline, CDR1 is SQVTM and CDR2 ANQGSEA. CDR3 region: CSVRGADNEQFF. The CDR3 DNA reads as TGCAGCGTTCGTGGAGCGGACAATGAGCAGTTCTTC.

In nucleotides, the CDR3 is TGTGCCAGCATGCGGGGGGGACGACAGGTTGAAAAACTGTTTTTT. Its translation is CASMRGGRQVEKLFF. The rearrangement joins TRBV28 to TRBJ1-4; weak D call: TRBD1 (6 bases). Germline V gene lookup returns CDR1 MDHEN and CDR2 SYDVKM. V was clipped by 7 bases and J by 7 bases, with 19 bases between them. The CDR3 contains 15 residues.

The chain combines TRBV4-3 with TRBJ2-6; maybe TRBD1 (6 bases). Trimming took 3 bases from V and 1 from J, leaving 10 bases between them. Looked up from germline, CDR1 is LGHNA and CDR2 is YSLEER. CDR3 length equals 16 residues. As DNA, the CDR3 is TGCGCCAGCAGCCACGGCCAGGGGTCTGGGGCCAACGTCCTGACTTTC. This encodes CASSHGQGSGANVLTF.

J is TRBJ1-6 and V is TRBV6-1; no firm D call. The CDR3 has 15 residues. Trimming pared 0 bases from V and 11 bases from J, leaving 14 bases between. Germline-derived CDR1 and CDR2 are MNHNS and SASEGT. The CDR3 DNA follows: TGTGCCAGCAGTGAAGCGAACGTCGGGGAACCACCCCTCCACTTT. It encodes CASSEANVGEPPLHF.

The chain employs TRBV7-8 and TRBJ2-1; D unresolved. The CDR3 runs 15 residues. Germline V gene data show CDR1 as SGHVS and CDR2 as FQNEAQ. Trimming pared 0 bases from V and 4 bases from J, leaving 10 bases between. CDR3 DNA sequence: TGTGCCAGCAGCTTAGCGGCAGACCCATACAATGAGCAGTTCTTC. Translated: CASSLAADPYNEQFF.

The genes are TRBV5-1 and TRBJ2-5; 9 positions agree with TRBD1. CDR1 and CDR2 from the germline V gene are SGHRS and YFSETQ. The CDR3 has 16 residues. V was clipped by 1 base and J by 1 base; unmatched bases: 5. The CDR3 loop is CASSLLTTGGQETQYF. The CDR3 DNA is TGCGCCAGCAGCTTGTTAACGACAGGGGGCCAAGAGACCCAGTACTTC.

This clone was seen just once. The gene calls are TRBV14 and TRBJ1-1; D is possibly TRBD1 (5 bases). CDR1 is SGHDN and CDR2 is FVKESK in the germline V gene. The CDR3 is made up of 13 amino acids. Trimming stripped 3 bases from V and 5 bases from J, with 10 bases between. CDR3 region: CASSQDRGTEAFF. For the CDR3, the DNA is TGTGCCAGCAGCCAGGATCGGGGGACTGAAGCTTTCTTT.

CDR3 protein: CASSAGQMSYTF. CDR3 nucleotides: TGTGCCAGCAGCGCGGGACAGATGAGCTACACCTTC. The chain combines TRBV12-3 or TRBV12-4 with TRBJ1-2; 7 bases line up with TRBD1. This CDR3 region has 12 residues. V was pared by 6 bases and J by 9 bases, with 7 bases of the junction left unmatched.

The chain links TRBV4-3 to TRBJ2-3; TRBD2 aligns across 11 bases. The germline gives CDR1 LGHNA, CDR2 YSLEER. The CDR3 length is 16 residues. The trim removed 0 bases at V and 6 bases at J, leaving 5 bases unmatched. CDR3 amino acids: CASSQEQASGRDTQYF. CDR3 coding DNA: TGCGCCAGCAGCCAAGAGCAGGCTAGCGGGAGGGATACGCAGTATTTT.